This TCR beta chain was sequenced during a study of blood T cell repertoires in COVID-19. Looking at the study overall: Material from acute and convalescent COVID-19 was sourced from the United States, Italy and Spain. Sample material is recorded as cDNA or gDNA derived from T cells, B-cell-depleted T cells, or PBMCs.

With V trimmed by 5 bases and J by 7 bases, 6 bases remained unmatched. The CDR3 length is 14 residues. CDR1 MDHEN and CDR2 SYDVKM come from the germline V gene. In the authors' workflow: Reference gene primer amplification gave estimated nucleated cell counts. The protocol was immunoSEQ multiplex PCR, while the TCRdb copy is restricted to in-frame clones and leaves out a portion. The DNA gave D and trimming, while V, J and clone size come from that table. The sample shows some 700,000 clones, about 87% of them seen only once. V gene TRBV28 combines with J gene TRBJ1-2, with 11 bases identical to TRBD1. The source of this sequence is a woman between 18 and 29 years old with acute or convalescent COVID-19. The source material was peripheral blood. The CDR3 reads CASSPDRGLGGYTF. The DNA of the CDR3 is TGTGCCAGCAGTCCGGACAGGGGGCTAGGTGGCTACACCTTC.